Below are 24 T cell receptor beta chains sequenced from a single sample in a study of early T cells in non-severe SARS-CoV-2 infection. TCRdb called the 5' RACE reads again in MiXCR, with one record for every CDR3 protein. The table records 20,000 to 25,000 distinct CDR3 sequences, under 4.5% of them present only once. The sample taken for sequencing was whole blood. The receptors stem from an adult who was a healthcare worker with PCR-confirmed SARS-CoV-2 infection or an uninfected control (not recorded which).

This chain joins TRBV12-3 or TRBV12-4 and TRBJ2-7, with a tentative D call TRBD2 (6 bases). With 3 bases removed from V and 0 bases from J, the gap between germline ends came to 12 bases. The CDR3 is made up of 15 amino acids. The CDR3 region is CASSFPAGSSYEQYF. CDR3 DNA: TGTGCCAGCAGTTTTCCGGCCGGGAGCTCCTACGAGCAGTACTTC.

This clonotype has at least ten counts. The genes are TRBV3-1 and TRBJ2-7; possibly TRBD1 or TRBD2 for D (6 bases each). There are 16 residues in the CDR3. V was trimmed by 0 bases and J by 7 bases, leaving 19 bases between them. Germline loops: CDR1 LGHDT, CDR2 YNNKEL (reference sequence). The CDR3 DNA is TGTGCCAGCAGCCAAGAGTCCCGGGGGCGCCCGGGAGAGCAGTACTTC. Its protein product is CASSQESRGRPGEQYF.

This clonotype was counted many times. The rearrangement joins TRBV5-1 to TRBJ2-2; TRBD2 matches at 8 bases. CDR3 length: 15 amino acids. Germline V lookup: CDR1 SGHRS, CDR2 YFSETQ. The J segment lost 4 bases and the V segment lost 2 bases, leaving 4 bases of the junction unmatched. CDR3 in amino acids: CASSFSGGGTGELFF. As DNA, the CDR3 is TGCGCCAGCAGCTTCAGCGGGGGCGGCACCGGGGAGCTGTTTTTT.

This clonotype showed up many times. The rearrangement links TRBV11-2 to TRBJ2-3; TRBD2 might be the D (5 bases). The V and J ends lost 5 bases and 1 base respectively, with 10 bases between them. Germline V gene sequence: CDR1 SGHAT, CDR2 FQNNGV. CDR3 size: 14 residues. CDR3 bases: TGTGCCAGCAGCCGAGCGGTTGGCACAGATACGCAGTATTTT. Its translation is CASSRAVGTDTQYF.

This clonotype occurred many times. The chain's CDR3 is CASTSSGGIYEQYF. CDR3 nucleotide sequence: TGTGCCAGCACATCGAGCGGGGGTATCTACGAGCAGTACTTC. The V call is TRBV6-1, the J call TRBJ2-7, with 8 nucleotides matching TRBD2. Germline CDR1 and CDR2: MNHNS and SASEGT. Unmatched junction bases numbered 8, after V lost 7 bases and J lost 3 bases. The CDR3 is 14 residues long.

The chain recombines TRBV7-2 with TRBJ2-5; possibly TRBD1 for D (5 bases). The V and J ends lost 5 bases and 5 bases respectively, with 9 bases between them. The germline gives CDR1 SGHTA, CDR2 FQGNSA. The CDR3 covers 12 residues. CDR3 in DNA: TGTGCCAGCAGCACAGGACCCGAGACCCAGTACTTC. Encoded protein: CASSTGPETQYF. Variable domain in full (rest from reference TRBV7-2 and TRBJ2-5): GAGVSQSPSNKVTEKGKDVELRCDPISGHTALYWYRQSLGQGLEFLIYFQGNSAPDKSGLPSDRFSAERTGGSVSTLTIQRTQQEDSAVYLCASSTGPETQYFGPGTRLLVL.

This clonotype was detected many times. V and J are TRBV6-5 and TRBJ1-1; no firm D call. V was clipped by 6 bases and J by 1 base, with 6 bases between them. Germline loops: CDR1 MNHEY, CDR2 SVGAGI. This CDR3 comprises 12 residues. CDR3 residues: CASSRRNTEAFF. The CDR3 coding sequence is TGTGCCAGCAGCCGAAGGAACACTGAAGCTTTCTTT.

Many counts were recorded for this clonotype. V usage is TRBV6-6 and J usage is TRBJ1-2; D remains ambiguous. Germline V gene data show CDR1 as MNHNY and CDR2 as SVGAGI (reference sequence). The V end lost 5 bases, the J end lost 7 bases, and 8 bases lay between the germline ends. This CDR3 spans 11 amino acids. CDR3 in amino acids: CASSLGSGYTF. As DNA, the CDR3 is TGTGCCAGCAGTCTAGGCTCTGGCTACACCTTC.

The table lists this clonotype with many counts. As DNA, the CDR3 is TGTGCCACCAGCAGAGATGAAAGCACCGGGGGCGTGAACACTGAAGCTTTCTTT. Translation: CATSRDESTGGVNTEAFF. This chain connects TRBV15 to TRBJ1-1, with a tentative D call TRBD1 (6 bases). Between the trimmed V and J ends, which lost 0 bases and 0 bases, there was a span of 17 bases. The CDR3 has 18 residues. CDR1 and CDR2 from the germline V gene are LNHNV and YYDKDF (reference sequence).

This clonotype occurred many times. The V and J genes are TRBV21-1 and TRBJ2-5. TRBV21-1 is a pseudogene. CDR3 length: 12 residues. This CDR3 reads CASRGRQETQYF. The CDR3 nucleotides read TGTGCCAGCAGGGGAAGACAAGAGACCCAGTACTTC.

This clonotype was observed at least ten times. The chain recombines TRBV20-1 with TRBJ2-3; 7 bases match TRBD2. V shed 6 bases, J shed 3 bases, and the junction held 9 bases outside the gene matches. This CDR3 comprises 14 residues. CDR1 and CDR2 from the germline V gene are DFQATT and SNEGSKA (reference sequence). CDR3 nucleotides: TGCAGTGCGCAACGACTAGCCTCAACAGATACGCAGTATTTT. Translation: CSAQRLASTDTQYF.

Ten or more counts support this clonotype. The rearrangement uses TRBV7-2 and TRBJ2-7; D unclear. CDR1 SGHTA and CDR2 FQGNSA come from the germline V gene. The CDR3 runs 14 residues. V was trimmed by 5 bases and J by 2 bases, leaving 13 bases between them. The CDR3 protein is CASSPPGQTYEQYF. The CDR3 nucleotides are TGTGCCAGCAGCCCTCCCGGCCAAACCTACGAGCAGTACTTC.

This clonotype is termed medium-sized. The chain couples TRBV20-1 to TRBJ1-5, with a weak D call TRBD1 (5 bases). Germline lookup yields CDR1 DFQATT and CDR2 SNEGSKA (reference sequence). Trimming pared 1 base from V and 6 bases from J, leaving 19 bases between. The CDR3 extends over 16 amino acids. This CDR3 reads CSARVTGRSGVQPQHF. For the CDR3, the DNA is TGCAGTGCTAGAGTCACGGGGCGCAGCGGAGTTCAGCCCCAGCATTTT.

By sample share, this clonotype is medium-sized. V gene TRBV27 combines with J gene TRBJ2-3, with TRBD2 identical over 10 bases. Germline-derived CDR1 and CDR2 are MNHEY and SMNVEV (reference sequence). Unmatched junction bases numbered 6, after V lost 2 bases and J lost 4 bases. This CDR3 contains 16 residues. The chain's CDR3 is CASSLLTSGLADTQYF. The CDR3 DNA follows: TGTGCCAGCAGTTTACTGACTAGCGGGTTAGCAGATACGCAGTATTTT.

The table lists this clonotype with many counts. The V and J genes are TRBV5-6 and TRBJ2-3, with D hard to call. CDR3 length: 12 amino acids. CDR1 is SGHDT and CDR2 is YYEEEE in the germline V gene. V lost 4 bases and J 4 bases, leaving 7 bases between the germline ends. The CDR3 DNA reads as TGTGCCAGCAGCCGGCCACCAGATACGCAGTATTTT. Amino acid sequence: CASSRPPDTQYF.

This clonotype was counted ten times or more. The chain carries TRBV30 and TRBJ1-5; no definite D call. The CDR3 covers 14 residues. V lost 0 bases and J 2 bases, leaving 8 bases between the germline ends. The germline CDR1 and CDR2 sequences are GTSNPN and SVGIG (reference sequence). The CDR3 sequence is CAWSVGTGNQPQHF. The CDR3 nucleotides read TGTGCCTGGAGTGTAGGAACGGGCAATCAGCCCCAGCATTTT.

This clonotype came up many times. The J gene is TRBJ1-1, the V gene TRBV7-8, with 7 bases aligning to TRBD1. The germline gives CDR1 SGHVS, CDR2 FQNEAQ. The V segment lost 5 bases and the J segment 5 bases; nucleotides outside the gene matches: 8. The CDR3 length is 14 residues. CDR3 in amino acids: CASSQTGVETEAFF. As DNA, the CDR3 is TGTGCCAGCAGCCAAACAGGGGTGGAGACTGAAGCTTTCTTT.

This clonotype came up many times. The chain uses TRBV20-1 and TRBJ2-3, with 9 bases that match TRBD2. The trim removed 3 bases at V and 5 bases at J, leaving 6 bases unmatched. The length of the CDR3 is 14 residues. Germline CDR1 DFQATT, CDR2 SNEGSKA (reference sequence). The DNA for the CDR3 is TGCAGTGCTAGTGTTGGGACTAGCCTAGATACGCAGTATTTT. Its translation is CSASVGTSLDTQYF.

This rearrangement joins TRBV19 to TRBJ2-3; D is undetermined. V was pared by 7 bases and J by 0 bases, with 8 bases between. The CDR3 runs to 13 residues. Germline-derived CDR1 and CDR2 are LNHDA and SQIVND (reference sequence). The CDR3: CASNGASTDTQYF. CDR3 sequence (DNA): TGTGCCAGTAACGGAGCTAGCACAGATACGCAGTATTTT.

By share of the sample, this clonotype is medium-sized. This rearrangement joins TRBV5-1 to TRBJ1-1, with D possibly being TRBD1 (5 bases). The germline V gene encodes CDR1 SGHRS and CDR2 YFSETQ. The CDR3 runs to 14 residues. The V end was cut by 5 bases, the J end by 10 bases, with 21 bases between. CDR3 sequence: CASSPDSRTLGAFF. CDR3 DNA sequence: TGCGCCAGCAGTCCCGACAGTCGAACACTGGGAGCTTTCTTT.

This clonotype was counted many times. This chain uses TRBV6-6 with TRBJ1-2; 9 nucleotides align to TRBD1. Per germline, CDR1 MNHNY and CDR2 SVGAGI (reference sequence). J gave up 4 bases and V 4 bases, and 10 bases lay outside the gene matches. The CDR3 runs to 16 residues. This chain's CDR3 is CASSSGQGITVYGYTF. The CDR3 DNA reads TGTGCCAGCAGTTCGGGACAGGGAATTACCGTCTATGGCTACACCTTC.

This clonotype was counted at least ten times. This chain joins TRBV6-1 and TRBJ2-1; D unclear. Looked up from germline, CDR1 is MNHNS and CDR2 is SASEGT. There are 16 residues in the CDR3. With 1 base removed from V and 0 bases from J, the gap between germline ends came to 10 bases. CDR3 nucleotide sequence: TGTGCCAGCAGTGAAGTTCGGCTCAGCTCCTACAATGAGCAGTTCTTC. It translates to CASSEVRLSSYNEQFF.

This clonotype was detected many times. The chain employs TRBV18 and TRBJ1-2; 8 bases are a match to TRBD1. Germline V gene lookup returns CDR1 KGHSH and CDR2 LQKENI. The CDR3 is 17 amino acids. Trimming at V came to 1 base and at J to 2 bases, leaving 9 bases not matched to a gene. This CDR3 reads CASSPLGPNRGNYGYTF. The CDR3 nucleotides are TGTGCCAGCTCACCACTCGGGCCAAACAGGGGGAACTATGGCTACACCTTC.

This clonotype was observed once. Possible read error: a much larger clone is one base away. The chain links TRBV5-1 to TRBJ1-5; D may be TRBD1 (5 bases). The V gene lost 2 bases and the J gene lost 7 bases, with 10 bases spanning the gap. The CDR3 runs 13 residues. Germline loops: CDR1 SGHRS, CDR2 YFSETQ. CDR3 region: CASSFNGAQPQHF. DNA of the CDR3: TGCGCCAGCAGCTTCAATGGGGCGCAGCCCCAGCATTTT.